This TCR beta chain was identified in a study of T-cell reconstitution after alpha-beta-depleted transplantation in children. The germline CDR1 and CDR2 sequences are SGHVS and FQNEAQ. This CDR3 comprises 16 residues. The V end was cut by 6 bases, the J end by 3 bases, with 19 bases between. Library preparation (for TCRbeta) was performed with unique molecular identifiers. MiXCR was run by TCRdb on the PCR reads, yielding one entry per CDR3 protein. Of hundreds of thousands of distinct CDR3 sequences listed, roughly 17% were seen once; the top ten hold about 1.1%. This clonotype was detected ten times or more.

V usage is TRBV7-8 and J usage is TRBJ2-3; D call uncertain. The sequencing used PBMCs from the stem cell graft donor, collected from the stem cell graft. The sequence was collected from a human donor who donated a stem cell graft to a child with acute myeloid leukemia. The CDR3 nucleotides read TGTGCCAGCAGGGTTAGTTCCAGGCCTCCAACAGATACGCAGTATTTT. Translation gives CASRVSSRPPTDTQYF.